Listed below are T cell receptor beta chains from one sample, sequenced in a study of cytomegalovirus exposure and HLA in healthy donors. Assay used: immunoSEQ multiplex PCR; TCRdb lists only in-frame clones, some missing. This table has over 150,000 clones, approximately 79% appearing once. The sample consisted of PBMCs. The source is a human donor in good health. Both conserved end residues are part of each CDR3. Each record gives: J gene, V gene, clone size, D gene, CDR3 protein, CDR3 DNA. The D gene is left open where the match is weak. Clone size appears in some rows only: once, few, many, or a class for an expanded clone.

TRBJ1-1 TRBV9 few . CASSVAARAAGTEAFF TGTGCCAGCAGCGTAGCTGCGAGGGCGGCGGGCACTGAAGCTTTCTTT
TRBJ2-1 TRBV27 . . CASEPRGSGSNEQFF TGTGCCAGCGAACCTAGGGGGAGTGGGAGCAATGAGCAGTTCTTC
TRBJ1-1 TRBV6-5 . . CASSYIASTEAFF TGTGCCAGCAGTTACATCGCGAGCACTGAAGCTTTCTTT
TRBJ2-1 TRBV27 . TRBD2 CASSRTSGRNNEQFF TGTGCCAGCAGTCGGACTAGCGGACGGAACAATGAGCAGTTCTTC
TRBJ1-6 TRBV18 . . CASSFRAGDPLHF TGTGCCAGCTCATTCAGAGCAGGGGACCCCCTCCACTTT
TRBJ1-4 TRBV27 . . CASSSPQGKDANEKLFF TGTGCCAGCAGTTCCCCGCAGGGGAAGGATGCTAATGAAAAACTGTTTTTT
TRBJ2-6 TRBV4-3 few . CASSQYYRFDSGANVLTF TGCGCCAGCAGCCAGTACTACAGGTTCGACTCTGGGGCCAACGTCCTGACTTTC
TRBJ1-3 TRBV9 . . CASSPTVSGNTIYF TGTGCCAGCAGCCCGACTGTCTCTGGAAACACCATATATTTT
TRBJ2-3 TRBV15 once . CATSRESGTTDTQYF TGTGCCACCAGCAGAGAATCGGGTACCACAGATACGCAGTATTTT
TRBJ2-7 TRBV2 . TRBD1 CASRISGTGAYEQYF TGTGCCAGCCGAATATCCGGGACAGGGGCCTACGAGCAGTACTTC
TRBJ2-7 TRBV5-1 . TRBD2 CASSPRASGVTTYEQYF TGCGCCAGCAGCCCGAGGGCTAGCGGGGTGACAACCTACGAGCAGTACTTC
TRBJ2-2 TRBV2 . . CASSRGDHTGELFF TGTGCCAGCAGCCGCGGGGATCACACCGGGGAGCTGTTTTTT
TRBJ2-2 TRBV4-1 . . CASSPLDTGELFF TGCGCCAGCAGCCCCCTAGACACCGGGGAGCTGTTTTTT
TRBJ2-7 TRBV5-1 . . CASSPLASSYEQYF TGCGCCAGCAGCCCTCTAGCCAGCTCCTACGAGCAGTACTTC
TRBJ2-3 TRBV19 . TRBD1 CASNSGTGGGTDTQYF TGTGCCAGTAATTCCGGGACAGGGGGTGGCACAGATACGCAGTATTTT
TRBJ2-3 TRBV9 . . CASSPTRGATDTQYF TGTGCCAGCAGCCCCACTCGGGGGGCCACAGATACGCAGTATTTT
TRBJ2-7 TRBV7-8 . TRBD2 CASSFGSAGGPDEQYF TGTGCCAGCAGCTTTGGATCAGCGGGGGGGCCGGACGAGCAGTACTTC
TRBJ2-3 TRBV9 . TRBD2 CASSSERLAGGLADTQYF TGTGCCAGCAGCTCCGAACGACTAGCGGGGGGCTTAGCAGATACGCAGTATTTT
TRBJ1-1 TRBV6-6 . . CASSYRDNTEAFF TGTGCCAGCAGTTACCGGGATAACACTGAAGCTTTCTTT
TRBJ1-1 TRBV2 few . CASSEALREDTEAFF TGTGCCAGCAGTGAAGCGCTTCGGGAGGACACTGAAGCTTTCTTT
TRBJ2-2 TRBV7-6 . . CASSLRSGVTGELFF TGTGCCAGCAGCTTACGTTCGGGGGTAACCGGGGAGCTGTTTTTT
TRBJ1-2 TRBV19 once TRBD1 CASSSGQGVNYGYTF TGTGCCAGTAGTAGTGGACAGGGGGTTAACTATGGCTACACCTTC
TRBJ2-2 TRBV10-3 once TRBD2 CAIRPLAGVYTGELFF TGTGCCATCAGACCACTAGCGGGGGTCTACACCGGGGAGCTGTTTTTT
TRBJ2-1 TRBV11-2 . . CASSLAGGPGFF TGTGCCAGCAGCTTAGCCGGAGGACCCGGGTTCTTC
TRBJ2-7 TRBV6-1 few . CASSEYGEYEQYF TGTGCCAGCAGTGAATATGGAGAATACGAGCAGTACTTC